This T cell receptor (beta chain) was sequenced in a study of STAT3 mutations in large granular lymphocyte leukemia. Overall study: Over half of T-LGLL patients had one or more immunosuppressive regimens.

This clone was counted a few times. The antigen is unknown. Clones were sequenced by immunoSEQ multiplex PCR, and TCRdb holds only the in-frame ones, with some missing. The sample carries about 2,400 clones, around two thirds recorded once. Study-level results: Clonal expansion was inferred from other time points because no sample existed at each clone's first appearance. Every T-LGLL patient had at least one immunodominant TCRbeta clonotype. In about 35% of the 18 patients, new TCR clonotypes emerged after therapy. Treatment regimens differed across patients between samplings.

Trimming cost V 0 bases and J 10 bases, with 13 bases left between them. This CDR3 contains 13 residues. Germline-derived CDR1 and CDR2 are SGHDT and YYEEEE. This rearrangement joins TRBV5-6 to TRBJ1-1, with a possible D match to TRBD1 (5 bases). The sequenced sample was peripheral blood mononuclear cells. This sequence originates from a woman aged 45-65 years with T-cell large granular lymphocyte leukemia. Some clones in this sample may be carry-over from other donors' samples. In DNA form, the CDR3 reads TGTGCCAGCAGCTTGGTTAAGGGGTACGGAGCTTTCTTT. It translates to CASSLVKGYGAFF.